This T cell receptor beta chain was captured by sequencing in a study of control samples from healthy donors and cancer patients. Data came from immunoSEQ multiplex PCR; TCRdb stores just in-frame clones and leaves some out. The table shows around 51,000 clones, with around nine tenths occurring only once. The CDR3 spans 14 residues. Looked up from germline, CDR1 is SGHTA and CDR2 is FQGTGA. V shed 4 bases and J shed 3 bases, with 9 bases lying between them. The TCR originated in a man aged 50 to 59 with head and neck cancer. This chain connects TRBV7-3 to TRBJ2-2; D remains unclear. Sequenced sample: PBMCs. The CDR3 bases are TGTGCCAGCAGCTCCAACCCTTACACCGGGGAGCTGTTTTTT. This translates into CASSSNPYTGELFF.